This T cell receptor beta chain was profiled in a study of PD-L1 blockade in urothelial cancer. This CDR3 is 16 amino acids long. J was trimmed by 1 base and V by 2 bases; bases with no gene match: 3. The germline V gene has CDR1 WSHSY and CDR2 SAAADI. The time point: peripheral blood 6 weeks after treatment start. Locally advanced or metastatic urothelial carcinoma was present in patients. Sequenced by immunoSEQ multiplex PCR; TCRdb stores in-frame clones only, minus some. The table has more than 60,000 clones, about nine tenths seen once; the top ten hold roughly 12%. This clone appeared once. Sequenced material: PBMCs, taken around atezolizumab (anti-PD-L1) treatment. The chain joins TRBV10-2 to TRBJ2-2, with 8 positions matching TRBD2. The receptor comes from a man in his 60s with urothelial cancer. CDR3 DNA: TGCGCCAGCAGTGAGAGGACTAGCTTGAACACCGGGGAGCTGTTTTTT. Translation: CASSERTSLNTGELFF.